The sequence of this T cell receptor (beta chain) was determined in a study of cytomegalovirus exposure and HLA in healthy donors. General study results and limits: The availability of immune exposure information extended only to CMV serostatus. Within an earlier analysis, most TCR beta V segments proved productive either about 90% or about 30% of the time.

CDR1 SGHNT and CDR2 YYREEE come from the germline V gene (reference sequence). The CDR3 is 17 residues long. Unmatched junction bases numbered 1, after V lost 0 bases and J lost 0 bases. On this clone itself: Its antigen is as yet unknown.

PCR involved 60 Vbeta and 13 Jbeta primers. Profiling relied on immunoSEQ multiplex PCR, and the TCRdb table lists in-frame clones only, not all of them. Here the sample spans about 120,000 clones, 75% being singletons. The sequenced sample was PBMCs. This sequence joins TRBV5-4 and TRBJ2-1; 12 positions agree with TRBD2. This TCR derives from a woman aged 40 to 50 in good health and CMV-seropositive. The CDR3 protein is CASSLASGGGSYNEQFF. Here the CDR3 DNA reads TGTGCCAGCAGCTTGGCTAGCGGGGGGGGCTCCTACAATGAGCAGTTCTTC.